This entry describes one T cell receptor (beta chain). The target of this receptor is not known. No base qualities exist here, and no much larger clone lies one base off it. For CDR1 and CDR2, the germline V gene lists MGHRA and YSYEKL. V drops 6 bases and J drops 6 bases, leaving 12 bases in between. Spanning cysteine to phenylalanine, the CDR3 consists of 12 amino acids. The sequence is cut down to CDR3 DNA, 36 bases in frame from base 1. The library relied on emulsion pairing. A second nested PCR with blocking oligos suppressed unpaired genes, then a third nested PCR added Illumina adaptors and barcodes. Each master mix for emulsion RT-PCR held about 4,500-260,000 T cells along with C-region, Stepout and V-region primers. The Micellula Emulsion and Purification Kit was used to make the emulsions, and Qiagen OneStep RT-PCR reagents were used for RT-PCR. Pooled libraries were sequenced with paired-end 2 x 250 reads on an Illumina MiSeq. For the original study's pipeline: In Galaxy, read pairs were joined and then clipped at the engineered overlap into separate alpha and beta files, and any unclipped reads were discarded. To assign alpha-beta pairs, the researchers used CompleteTCR, a MiTCR-based pipeline that relies on an R script to link chains sharing read cluster identifiers. TCR sequences that were observed only once, about 1-3.1% of the total, were removed as potential sequencing errors. The raw public data were reprocessed by TCRdb itself: fastp quality trimming at Q25, MiXCR clonotype calling, in-frame beta chains only. Each CDR3 protein appears once, grouped with its most common genes and DNA. The authors' filters were not applied to this entry. Here the sample has roughly 38,000 distinct CDR3 sequences; under 60% occur a single time. The top ten clones comprise approximately 57% of the sample.

This specimen comes from a study of T cell repertoires in breast cancer (dated by TCRdb to about 2016). At the level of the whole study: Samples profiled in the study came from tumors, lymph nodes and peripheral blood lymphocytes of breast cancer patients, along with peripheral blood from healthy control donors. Tumors and tumor-involved lymph nodes were minced and digested with Liberase and DNase, then filtered through 70-um and 40-um filters. ER+/PR+ status was present in the majority of the roughly 19 patient tumors that were analyzed for shared TCRs. Tumor-free lymph nodes were processed with no enzymatic digestion, and blood samples were separated using Ficoll. Nine healthy donors, of an age range similar to that of the patients, were included as controls. On average, sequencing produced roughly 500,000 sequences per sample, which came to about 10 reads per input cell. The study reasoned that TCRs shared between breast cancer patients would target shared antigens, given breast cancer's low mutational burden and rare common mutations.

Study-level results and caveats: About fourfold more TCRs were shared with matched tumor repertoires by tumor-involved sentinel lymph nodes than by tumor-free nodes (around 8.2% versus 1.8%). Fewer than 20 TCR pairs were shared across seven or more patient tumors and were rarely found in control blood, which suggests possible tumor specificity. Because transcript abundance and primer differences skewed clone recovery, emulsion RT-PCR was regarded as qualitative rather than quantitative. Shared TCRs were encoded by various nucleotide sequences, which suggests selection and expansion based on antigen. TRBV7 predominance was observed among shared TCRs, which possibly reflected tumor recognition or mispriming bias from eight TRBV7 primers. Discarding singleton TCRs and sampling only part of each tumor may have missed genuine antitumor clones.

To analyze paired alpha-beta TCRs of CD8+ T cells, the researchers used an expanded emulsion RT-PCR method with primers covering all TCR V genes. Before emulsion RT-PCR, CD8+ T cells were isolated with a CD8 positive selection kit and incubated overnight in 10 IU/mL IL-2. Sample: CD8+ T cells. This sequence originates from a pool of human donors with breast cancer or a healthy control (not recorded which). The V gene is TRBV4-1 and the J gene is TRBJ2-7, with the D gene call left open. The CDR3 corresponds to CASSSSGFEQYF. The DNA is TGCGCCAGCAGTTCCTCAGGATTCGAGCAGTACTTC.